This TCR beta chain was sequenced for a study of blood T cell repertoires in COVID-19. This table comes from immunoSEQ multiplex PCR, and its TCRdb copy is limited to in-frame clones, with some not included. This sample has roughly 300,000 clones, with roughly nine tenths found just once. This CDR3 is 17 amino acids long. Germline CDR1 ENHRY, CDR2 SYGVKD. The V gene lost 3 bases and the J gene lost 0 bases, with 12 bases spanning the gap. The receptor comes from a woman aged 25 to 45 who had recovered from COVID-19. Sequencing input: PBMCs or T cells enriched from blood (not recorded which). V usage is TRBV10-3 and J usage is TRBJ2-6; D is unclear. CDR3 nucleotides: TGTGCCATCAGTGAAGTAGCACCGAGCTCTGGGGCCAACGTCCTGACTTTC. It translates to CAISEVAPSSGANVLTF.